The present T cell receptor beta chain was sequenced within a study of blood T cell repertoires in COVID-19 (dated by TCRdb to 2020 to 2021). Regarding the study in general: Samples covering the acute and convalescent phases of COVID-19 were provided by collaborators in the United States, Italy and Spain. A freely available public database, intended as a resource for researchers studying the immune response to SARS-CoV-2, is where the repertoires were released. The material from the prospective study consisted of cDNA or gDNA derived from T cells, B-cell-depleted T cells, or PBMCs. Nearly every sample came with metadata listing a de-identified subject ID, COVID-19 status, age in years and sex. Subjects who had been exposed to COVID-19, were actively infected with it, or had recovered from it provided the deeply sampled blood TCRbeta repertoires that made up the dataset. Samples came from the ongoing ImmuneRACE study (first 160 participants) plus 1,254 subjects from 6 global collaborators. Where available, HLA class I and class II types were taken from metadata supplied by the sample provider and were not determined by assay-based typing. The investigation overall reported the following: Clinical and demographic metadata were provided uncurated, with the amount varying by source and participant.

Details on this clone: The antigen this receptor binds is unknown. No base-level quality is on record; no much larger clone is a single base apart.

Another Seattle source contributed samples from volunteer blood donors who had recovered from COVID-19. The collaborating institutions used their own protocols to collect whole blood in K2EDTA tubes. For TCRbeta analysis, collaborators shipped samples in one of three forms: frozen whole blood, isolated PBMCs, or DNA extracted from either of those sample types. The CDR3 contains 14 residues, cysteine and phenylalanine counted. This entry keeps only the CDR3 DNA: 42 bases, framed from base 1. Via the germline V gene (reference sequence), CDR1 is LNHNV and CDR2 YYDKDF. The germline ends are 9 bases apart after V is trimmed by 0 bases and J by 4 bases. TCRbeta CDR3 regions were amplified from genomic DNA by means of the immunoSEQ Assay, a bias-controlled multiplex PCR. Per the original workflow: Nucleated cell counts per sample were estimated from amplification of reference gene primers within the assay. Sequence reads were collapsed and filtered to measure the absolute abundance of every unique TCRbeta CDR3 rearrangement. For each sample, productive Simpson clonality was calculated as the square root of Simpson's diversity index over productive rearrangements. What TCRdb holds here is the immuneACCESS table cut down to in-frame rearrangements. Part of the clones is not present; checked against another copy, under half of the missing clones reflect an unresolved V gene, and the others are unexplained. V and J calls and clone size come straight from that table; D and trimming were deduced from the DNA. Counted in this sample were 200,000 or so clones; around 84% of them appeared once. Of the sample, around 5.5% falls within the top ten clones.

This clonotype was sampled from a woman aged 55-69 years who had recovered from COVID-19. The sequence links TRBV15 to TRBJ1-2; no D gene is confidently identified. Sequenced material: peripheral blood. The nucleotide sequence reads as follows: TGTGCCACCAGCAGAGACCGGGAGTTCTATGGCTACACCTTC. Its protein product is CATSRDREFYGYTF.